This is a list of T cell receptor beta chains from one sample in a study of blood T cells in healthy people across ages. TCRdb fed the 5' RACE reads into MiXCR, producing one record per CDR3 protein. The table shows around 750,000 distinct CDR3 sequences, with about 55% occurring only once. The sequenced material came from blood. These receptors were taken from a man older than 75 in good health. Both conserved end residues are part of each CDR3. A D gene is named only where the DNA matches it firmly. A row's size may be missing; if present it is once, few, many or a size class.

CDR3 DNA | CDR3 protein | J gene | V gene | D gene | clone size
TGTGCCGGCAGACCCCCACGGGCGACAAGTTACGAGCAGTACTTC | CAGRPPRATSYEQYF | TRBJ2-7 | TRBV2 | NA | NA
TGTGCCAGCAGCGCCACCAAGGACCCAAAGACAGATACGCAGTATTTT | CASSATKDPKTDTQYF | TRBJ2-3 | TRBV7-2 | NA | NA
TGTGCCAGCAGTCTGGACAGGACCTTTTCCTACGAGCAGTACTTC | CASSLDRTFSYEQYF | TRBJ2-7 | TRBV6-5 | TRBD1 | NA
TGTGCCAGCAGTTTACAGGTAGCGGGGGGCCGATACGAGCAGTACTTC | CASSLQVAGGRYEQYF | TRBJ2-7 | TRBV27 | TRBD2 | NA
TGTGCCAGACGCGGGACGGAGCAGTACTTC | CARRGTEQYF | TRBJ2-7 | TRBV7-9 | NA | few
TGTGCCAGCAGGGGCCAGGGGATGAGAAATGAGCGGTTCTTC | CASRGQGMRNERFF | TRBJ2-1 | TRBV2 | NA | NA
TGCAGTGCTAGAGCTGGACCCGACTACAATGAGCAGTACTTC | CSARAGPDYNEQYF | TRBJ2-7 | TRBV20-1 | NA | NA
TGTGCCATCGCCGGGACAGGGAACGGCTACACCTTC | CAIAGTGNGYTF | TRBJ1-2 | TRBV10-3 | TRBD1 | few
TGTGCCAGCAGCCAGGGACTAGCGGGAGAGGGGGGGGAGACCCAGTACTTC | CASSQGLAGEGGETQYF | TRBJ2-5 | TRBV12-3/TRBV12-4 | TRBD2 | NA
TGCAGTGCTGGCCGGGCTTCCCAAGAGACCCAGTACTTC | CSAGRASQETQYF | TRBJ2-5 | TRBV20-1 | NA | few
TGCAGCGCTGGTTCAAGCACAGGGGTCCAAGAGACCCAGTACTTC | CSAGSSTGVQETQYF | TRBJ2-5 | TRBV29-1 | TRBD1 | NA
TGTGCCAGCAGCCGCCGCAGACTAGCGGGAGAGGATACGCAGTATTTT | CASSRRRLAGEDTQYF | TRBJ2-3 | TRBV11-1 | TRBD2 | NA
TGTGCCAGCACCACCCTGAGCTCCTACAATGAGCAGTTCTTC | CASTTLSSYNEQFF | TRBJ2-1 | TRBV27 | NA | NA
TGCGCCAGCAGCTTCGGACGGACGAACACCGGGGAGCTGTTTTTT | CASSFGRTNTGELFF | TRBJ2-2 | TRBV5-1 | NA | once
TGTGCCAGCAGTTTAGGGGGGACTAGCGGACTCACAGATACGCAGTATTTT | CASSLGGTSGLTDTQYF | TRBJ2-3 | TRBV12-3/TRBV12-4 | TRBD2 | NA
TGTGCCAGCAGTAAAACGGGACAGGGATACTATGGCTACACCTTC | CASSKTGQGYYGYTF | TRBJ1-2 | TRBV12-3/TRBV12-4 | TRBD1 | NA
TGTGCCAGCAGTTTACGGACCGATGGGAGAGACGCGTATTTT | CASSLRTDGRDAYF | TRBJ2-3 | TRBV6-5 | NA | NA
TGTGCCAGCAGCCGGGACAGTGCAACTAATGAAAAACTGTTTTTT | CASSRDSATNEKLFF | TRBJ1-4 | TRBV7-2 | TRBD1 | few
TGCGGCGTGGACACCGGGACAGTCACAGATACGCAGTATTTT | CGVDTGTVTDTQYF | TRBJ2-3 | TRBV29-1 | TRBD1 | NA
TGCAGTGCTAGACGGACAGGGCCCTACGAGCAGTACTTC | CSARRTGPYEQYF | TRBJ2-7 | TRBV20-1 | TRBD1 | few
TGTGCCATAGGACTCTCCTACAATGAGCAGTTCTTC | CAIGLSYNEQFF | TRBJ2-1 | TRBV2 | NA | once
TGTGCCAGTAGTCCCCTGGACAAGGCCGGTCTCTCCGCCGAGCAGTACTTC | CASSPLDKAGLSAEQYF | TRBJ2-7 | TRBV19 | NA | NA
TGCAGCGTTGAACCCCCCGAAGAGCAGTACTTC | CSVEPPEEQYF | TRBJ2-7 | TRBV29-1 | NA | NA
TGCGCCAGCAGCCCCGGACTAGCGGGAGGTCAAAACGAGCAGTACTTC | CASSPGLAGGQNEQYF | TRBJ2-7 | TRBV5-1 | TRBD2 | once
TGTGCCAGCAGCCCACCGCTGGAAAACTATGGCTACACCTTC | CASSPPLENYGYTF | TRBJ1-2 | TRBV28 | NA | NA
TGCGCCAGCAGCTTGGATGGGCGGGACGTGCAGCCCCAGCATTTT | CASSLDGRDVQPQHF | TRBJ1-5 | TRBV5-1 | NA | NA